Below are 5 T cell receptor beta chains sequenced from a single sample in a study of blood T cells in healthy people across ages. Alongside a J-beta primer mix, a sample-barcoded 5' primer served in a second PCR lasting roughly 7 to 11 cycles. TCRdb reprocessed the 5' RACE reads via MiXCR and lists one record per CDR3 protein. The profile shows fewer than 950,000 distinct CDR3 sequences, 53% of them singletons. The specimen sequenced was blood. The source of these receptors is a man aged 80 or over in good health.

V and J are TRBV29-1 and TRBJ2-1, with D hard to call. Per germline, CDR1 SQVTM and CDR2 ANQGSEA. The CDR3 is 10 residues long. With 1 base removed from V and 12 bases from J, the gap between germline ends came to 7 bases. The CDR3 region is CSVEVGRQFF. DNA of the CDR3: TGCAGCGTTGAAGTGGGTAGGCAGTTCTTC.

This clonotype has a handful of counts. The chain is built from TRBV7-2 and TRBJ2-7, with 7 bases lining up with TRBD2. Unmatched junction bases numbered 12, after V lost 5 bases and J lost 2 bases. Germline V CDR1 and CDR2: SGHTA, FQGNSA. The CDR3 totals 16 residues. As DNA, the CDR3 is TGTGCCAGCAGCCCCTTCGGGGGAGGGAAGACCTACGAGCAGTACTTC. Translating gives CASSPFGGGKTYEQYF.

This clonotype was counted a few times. The chain has TRBV7-3 and TRBJ2-3, with D possibly TRBD1 on 5 matching bases. This CDR3 is built from 15 residues. CDR1 is SGHTA, CDR2 FQGTGA, per germline. Trimming removed 2 bases from V and 2 bases from J, with 11 bases in between. The CDR3 sequence: CASSLGNRFTDTQYF. DNA of the CDR3: TGTGCCAGCAGCTTAGGGAACAGGTTCACAGATACGCAGTATTTT.

This clonotype has only a few counts. The chain recombines TRBV11-1 with TRBJ2-7, with 8 positions matching TRBD1. The CDR3 is 15 residues long. Losses at the gene ends were 1 base for V and 5 bases for J; bases not matched to a gene: 7. CDR1 is SGHAT and CDR2 is FQDESV in the germline V gene (reference sequence). The CDR3 region has the DNA TGTGCCAGCAGCTTAGGAAGGACAGGGAAGGACGAGCAGTACTTC. This codes for CASSLGRTGKDEQYF. Combining the CDR3 with reference TRBV11-1 and TRBJ2-7 gives the whole variable domain EAEVAQSPRYKITEKSQAVAFWCDPISGHATLYWYRQILGQGPELLVQFQDESVVDDSQLPKDRFSAERLKGVDSTLKIQPAELGDSAMYLCASSLGRTGKDEQYFGPGTRLTVT.

The rearrangement joins TRBV5-1 to TRBJ2-1; 13 bases align to TRBD2. V lost 4 bases to trimming and J lost 9 bases; unmatched junction nucleotides: 13. Germline lookup yields CDR1 SGHRS and CDR2 YFSETQ. This CDR3 spans 17 amino acids. The chain's CDR3 is CASSIGPGTSGTGEQFF. The CDR3, as DNA: TGCGCCAGCAGCATCGGCCCCGGGACTAGCGGGACAGGTGAGCAGTTCTTC.